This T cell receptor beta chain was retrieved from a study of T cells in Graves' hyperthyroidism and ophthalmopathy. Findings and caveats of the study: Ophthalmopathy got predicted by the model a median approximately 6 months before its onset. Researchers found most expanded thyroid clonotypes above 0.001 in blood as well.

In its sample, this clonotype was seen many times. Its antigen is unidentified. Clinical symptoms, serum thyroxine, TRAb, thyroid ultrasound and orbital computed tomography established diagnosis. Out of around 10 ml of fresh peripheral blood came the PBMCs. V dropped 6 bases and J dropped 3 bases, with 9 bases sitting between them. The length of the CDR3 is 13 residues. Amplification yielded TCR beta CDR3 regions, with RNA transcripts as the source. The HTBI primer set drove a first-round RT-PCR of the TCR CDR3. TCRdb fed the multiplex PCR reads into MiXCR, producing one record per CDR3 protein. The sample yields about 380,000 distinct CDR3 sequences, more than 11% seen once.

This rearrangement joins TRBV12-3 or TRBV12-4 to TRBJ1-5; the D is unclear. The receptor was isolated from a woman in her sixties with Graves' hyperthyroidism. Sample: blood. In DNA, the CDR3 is TGTGCCAGCAGCCCGCGGGTCAATCAGCCCCAGCATTTT. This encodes CASSPRVNQPQHF.